This T cell receptor beta chain was documented in a study of identical twins. Addition of a universal primer site occurred through template switching, and cDNA carried unique molecular identifiers. TCRdb recomputed calls from the 5' RACE reads with MiXCR, one row per CDR3 protein. The sample yields under 900,000 distinct CDR3 sequences, 12% seen once. Whole-study findings and limits: Conclusions rested on cross-sectional statistics rather than following the same donors.

Germline assignment: CDR1 MDHEN and CDR2 SYDVKM. V lost 8 bases and J 0 bases, leaving 11 bases between the germline ends. The CDR3 extends over 14 amino acids. This clonotype was seen a few times. Its specificity is not known. The data also belong to a second study, concerning yellow fever vaccine responses in identical twins. Per that study: In identical twins, vaccine T cell responses appeared partly shared and partly individual.

The chain combines TRBV28 with TRBJ1-3; D remains ambiguous. This receptor was taken from a woman aged 18-35 years in good health. Sequencing input: PBMCs. The CDR3 region is CASAIKPSGNTIYF. In nucleotides, the CDR3 is TGTGCCAGCGCTATCAAGCCCTCTGGAAACACCATATATTTT.